One T cell receptor beta chain is described in this entry. No antigen is known for it. The source of the sample is a study of blood T cells in healthy people across ages. Overall study context: About one barcoded beta molecule was captured per two T cells (by template switching). Study-level results: A roughly linear fall in TCR beta diversity per million T cells was seen with increasing age.

A second PCR, run for about 6 to 11 cycles, used a sample-barcoded 5' primer plus a J-beta primer mix. TCRdb processed the 5' RACE reads anew with MiXCR; each CDR3 protein has one entry. The sample lists 550,000 to 700,000 distinct CDR3 sequences; 27% were seen once. The germline V and J ends were trimmed by 2 bases and 7 bases, with 14 bases remaining between them. There are 14 residues in the CDR3. The V call is TRBV12-3 or TRBV12-4, the J call TRBJ2-5; no firm D call. The source is a woman aged 70 to 79 in good health. The sample comprised blood. The CDR3 is CASSLSGSMGTQYF. The CDR3 DNA reads as TGTGCCAGCAGTTTATCAGGTTCGATGGGGACCCAGTACTTC.